These 9 T cell receptor beta chains came from one sample sequenced in a study of T cells in Graves' hyperthyroidism and ophthalmopathy. What was amplified from RNA transcripts were TCR beta CDR3 regions. The primer set for the first-round RT-PCR of the TCR CDR3 was HTBI. Each CDR3 protein is one row after TCRdb ran MiXCR on the multiplex PCR reads. The sample lists about 290,000 distinct CDR3 sequences; 10% to 15% were seen once. Sequenced material: blood. These receptors came from a woman aged 25 to 39 with Graves' hyperthyroidism that later progressed to Graves' ophthalmopathy.

As concerns this clonotype: A read error is possible here, since a much larger clone lies one base away. The chain is built from TRBV27 and TRBJ2-3, with TRBD2 identical over 10 bases. The CDR3 is made up of 15 amino acids. Germline V gene lookup returns CDR1 MNHEY and CDR2 SMNVEV (reference sequence). The CDR3, as DNA: TGTGTCAGCAGTCTAGCGGGAGCGGGGCCAGATACGCAGTATTTT. It codes for CVSSLAGAGPDTQYF.

In the case of this clonotype: It may be a read error: a sequence one base away is much more abundant. The V gene is TRBV7-9, the J gene TRBJ2-4; the match to TRBD2 covers 7 bases. This CDR3 is 17 amino acids long. From germline, CDR1 is SEHNR and CDR2 FQNEAQ (reference sequence). The CDR3 loop is CASSLAPAGVDKTIQYF. The CDR3, as DNA: TGTGCCAGCAGCTTAGCGCCTGCGGGAGTTGACAAAACCATTCAGTACTTC.

This clonotype was recorded many times. This rearrangement joins TRBV4-1 to TRBJ2-5, with TRBD1 matching over 12 bases. V was pared by 3 bases and J by 6 bases, with 8 bases of the junction left unmatched. The CDR3 length is 16 residues. Germline V gene data show CDR1 as MGHRA and CDR2 as YSYEKL. The CDR3 here is CASSHVGQGARKTQYF. DNA of the CDR3: TGCGCCAGCAGCCACGTGGGACAGGGGGCGCGAAAGACCCAGTACTTC.

The rearrangement uses TRBV5-1 and TRBJ2-1; a weak D match, TRBD2 (5 bases). The V and J ends lost 0 bases and 2 bases respectively, with 12 bases between them. Germline CDR1 and CDR2: SGHRS and YFSETQ. The CDR3 length is 16 residues. For the CDR3, the DNA is TGCGCCAGCAGCTTGGGAGCGAGCGGCACCTACAATGAGCAGTTCTTC. Translated: CASSLGASGTYNEQFF.

As concerns this clonotype: With a much larger clone just one base away, this may be a read error. This rearrangement joins TRBV14 to TRBJ2-1; 13 bases are a match to TRBD2. From germline, CDR1 is SGHDN and CDR2 FVKESK. This CDR3 comprises 17 residues. CDR3 residues: CASSLRTSGSSYDEQFF. The DNA of the CDR3 is TGTGCCAGCAGCCTCAGGACTAGCGGGAGCTCCTACGATGAGCAGTTCTTC.

This clonotype has ten or more counts. The chain recombines TRBV11-2 with TRBJ2-3, with TRBD1 as a possible D gene (6 bases). CDR1 is SGHAT and CDR2 is FQNNGV in the germline V gene. This CDR3 spans 16 amino acids. V was clipped by 1 base and J by 3 bases, with 14 bases between them. This CDR3 is CASSLGRTVLTDTQYF. CDR3 DNA: TGTGCCAGCAGCTTAGGGAGGACAGTCTTAACAGATACGCAGTATTTT.

This clonotype was counted ten times or more. The J gene is TRBJ1-5, the V gene TRBV6-2 or TRBV6-3; D remains ambiguous. Germline V gene lookup returns CDR1 MNHEY and CDR2 SVGEGT. There are 17 residues in the CDR3. V was clipped by 0 bases and J by 2 bases, with 14 bases between them. The CDR3 nucleotides are TGTGCCAGCAGTTACTCTTCGGGAGCCTGGGGCAATCAGCCCCAGCATTTT. Protein: CASSYSSGAWGNQPQHF.

This clonotype was observed many times. This chain uses TRBV27 with TRBJ2-7; 8 nucleotides line up with TRBD2. The CDR3 loop spans 17 amino acids. Per the germline V gene, CDR1 is MNHEY and CDR2 is SMNVEV (reference sequence). V shed 4 bases, J shed 4 bases, and the junction held 15 bases outside the gene matches. The CDR3: CASSSTPGGSGMYEQYF. The CDR3 region has the DNA TGTGCCAGCAGTTCTACCCCGGGGGGTAGCGGGATGTACGAGCAGTACTTC.

This clonotype was counted ten times or more. The chain recombines TRBV3-1 with TRBJ1-1, with D tentatively TRBD1 (6 bases). The CDR3 has 13 residues. Germline V gene data show CDR1 as LGHDT and CDR2 as YNNKEL (reference sequence). Trimming stripped 6 bases from V and 5 bases from J, with 13 bases between. As DNA, the CDR3 is TGTGCCAGCAGTTCAGGGGTGGGGACTGAAGCTTTCTTT. This codes for CASSSGVGTEAFF. Drawing the rest from reference TRBV3-1 and TRBJ1-1, the complete variable domain is DTAVSQTPKYLVTQMGNDKSIKCEQNLGHDTMYWYKQDSKKFLKIMFSYNNKELIINETVPNRFSPKSPDKAHLNLHINSLELGDSAVYFCASSSGVGTEAFFGQGTRLTVV.